This passage covers 27 T cell receptor beta chains from one sample sequenced in a study of cytomegalovirus exposure and HLA in healthy donors. The PCR ran on 60 Vbeta and 13 Jbeta primers. TCRdb keeps only in-frame clones here, not all; method: immunoSEQ multiplex PCR. The repertoire consists of some 140,000 clones, with approximately 80% occurring once and the leading ten covering roughly 12%. Sequencing was done on a sample of PBMCs. These receptors came from a man aged 30-40 years in good health and CMV-seropositive.

In its sample, this clone was seen once. V and J are TRBV28 and TRBJ2-3; 9 bases fit TRBD1. CDR1 and CDR2 (germline): MDHEN, SYDVKM. Germline trimming cut 3 bases from V and 7 bases from J; bases unmatched to any gene: 11. This CDR3 spans 16 amino acids. This CDR3 is CASSLELGTGKNTQYF. As DNA, the CDR3 is TGTGCCAGCAGTTTGGAGCTCGGGACAGGGAAAAATACGCAGTATTTT.

The CDR3 DNA is TGTGCCAGCAGCTTGGGGGGGGCAGGTGAAGCTTTCTTT. This encodes CASSLGGAGEAFF. The chain carries TRBV7-9 and TRBJ1-1; possible D gene TRBD1, 6 bases. Germline V lookup: CDR1 SEHNR, CDR2 FQNEAQ (reference sequence). The CDR3 totals 13 residues. V lost 3 bases, J lost 7 bases, and 12 bases lay in between.

The chain carries TRBV5-6 and TRBJ2-2, with D possibly being TRBD2 (5 bases). CDR1 and CDR2 from the germline V gene are SGHDT and YYEEEE. The CDR3 sequence is 16 residues long. Trimming pared 0 bases from V and 2 bases from J, leaving 11 bases between. The CDR3 here is CASSLGAGRNTGELFF. CDR3 nucleotide sequence: TGTGCCAGCAGCTTGGGGGCTGGGAGAAACACCGGGGAGCTGTTTTTT.

The rearrangement joins TRBV27 to TRBJ2-1; possibly TRBD1 for D (5 bases). Germline V gene lookup returns CDR1 MNHEY and CDR2 SMNVEV (reference sequence). Deletions cut 3 bases from V and 6 bases from J, with 12 bases between. This CDR3 is built from 14 residues. CDR3 residues: CASSLGRLSNEQFF. In nucleotides, the CDR3 is TGTGCCAGCAGTTTGGGGCGACTCTCCAATGAGCAGTTCTTC.

This clone was detected only a few times. The chain is built from TRBV7-6 and TRBJ2-5; D may be TRBD2 (5 bases). Trimming removed 4 bases from V and 7 bases from J, with 16 bases in between. Germline values: CDR1 SGHVS, CDR2 FNYEAQ. There are 14 residues in the CDR3. The CDR3 sequence is CASSSRTGSGTQYF. The DNA for the CDR3 is TGTGCCAGCAGCTCCCGGACTGGCTCAGGGACCCAGTACTTC.

This chain uses TRBV6-5 with TRBJ2-7, with TRBD1 matching 12 bases. This CDR3 has 15 residues. CDR1 is MNHEY and CDR2 is SVGAGI in the germline V gene. J gave up 5 bases and V 6 bases, and 8 bases lay outside the gene matches. CDR3 sequence reads: CASRVGQGAGNEQYF. The DNA for the CDR3 is TGTGCCAGCAGAGTGGGACAGGGGGCGGGTAACGAGCAGTACTTC.

This sequence joins TRBV11-2 and TRBJ2-1; D might be TRBD2 (6 bases). CDR1 and CDR2 from the germline V gene are SGHAT and FQNNGV. This CDR3 has 14 residues. Trimming pared 3 bases from V and 10 bases from J, leaving 16 bases between. CDR3 sequence (DNA): TGTGCCAGCAGCTTTGGCGGGGTTCTCAGGGAGCAGTTCTTC. It yields the protein CASSFGGVLREQFF.

The rearrangement links TRBV6-5 to TRBJ1-5, with 8 bases fitting TRBD1. Germline V gives CDR1 MNHEY, CDR2 SVGAGI. Germline trimming cut 5 bases from V and 6 bases from J; bases unmatched to any gene: 9. This CDR3 has 15 amino acids. The CDR3 sequence: CASSPQGAVSQPQHF. The CDR3 nucleotides read TGTGCCAGCAGTCCTCAGGGGGCGGTTAGTCAGCCCCAGCATTTT.

This clone was seen just once. The chain combines TRBV11-2 with TRBJ2-1; maybe TRBD1 (6 bases). The germline V gene encodes CDR1 SGHAT and CDR2 FQNNGV. V lost 1 base and J 12 bases, leaving 13 bases between the germline ends. This CDR3 region has 13 residues. The CDR3 DNA is TGTGCCAGCAGCTTAGTGGACCAACAGGGGCAGTTCTTC. Translated, it gives CASSLVDQQGQFF.

V is TRBV9 and J is TRBJ1-2; D is unresolved. Trimming took off 0 bases at V and 4 bases at J, with 7 bases between the two ends. This CDR3 is 13 amino acids long. CDR1 SGDLS and CDR2 YYNGEE come from the germline V gene. CDR3 in DNA: TGTGCCAGCAGCGTAGCTACGGGCTATGGCTACACCTTC. Amino acid sequence: CASSVATGYGYTF.

J is TRBJ2-2 and V is TRBV6-1; 8 nucleotides line up with TRBD2. CDR1 MNHNS and CDR2 SASEGT come from the germline V gene. The junction had 3 bases not matched to a gene; V was cut back by 6 bases and J by 3 bases. This CDR3 has 14 amino acids. The CDR3 DNA reads as TGTGCCAGCAGGGGGACTAGTTACACCGGGGAGCTGTTTTTT. Protein sequence: CASRGTSYTGELFF.

This clone came up once. V and J are TRBV7-9 and TRBJ1-5; possible D gene TRBD1, 5 bases. This CDR3 has 14 amino acids. Trimming took 6 bases from V and 5 from J, leaving 14 bases between them. Germline-derived CDR1 and CDR2 are SEHNR and FQNEAQ (reference sequence). This chain's CDR3 is CASSPGGGHQPQHF. In DNA, the CDR3 is TGTGCCAGCAGTCCGGGGGGGGGACATCAGCCCCAGCATTTT.

The chain links TRBV19 to TRBJ1-5; 7 positions match TRBD1. CDR3 length equals 15 residues. The germline V gene encodes CDR1 LNHDA and CDR2 SQIVND (reference sequence). After removal of 1 base from V and 4 bases from J, the junction contained 4 bases not matched to a gene. The DNA for the CDR3 is TGTGCCAGTAGTATAGTATCAGGGGGGAATCAGCCCCAGCATTTT. Amino acid sequence: CASSIVSGGNQPQHF.

This chain uses TRBV15 with TRBJ2-7, with D perhaps matching TRBD2 (5 bases). This CDR3 contains 15 residues. Deletions cut 1 base from V and 2 bases from J, with 12 bases between. The germline V gene has CDR1 LNHNV and CDR2 YYDKDF (reference sequence). The CDR3: CATSRGGGGTYEQYF. The CDR3 DNA reads TGTGCCACCAGCAGAGGAGGAGGAGGTACCTACGAGCAGTACTTC.

The CDR3 DNA sequence: TGTGCCAGCCCCCCACCTGAGACTAAAGCTGGCGGGAACTACAATGAGCAGTTCTTC. Translating it yields CASPPPETKAGGNYNEQFF. The chain links TRBV5-4 to TRBJ2-1; D possibly corresponds to TRBD2 (6 bases). The CDR3 totals 19 residues. Germline assignment: CDR1 SGHNT and CDR2 YYREEE (reference sequence). Trimming removed 7 bases from V and 3 bases from J, with 29 bases in between.

The chain uses TRBV4-2 and TRBJ2-1, with 7 bases matching TRBD2. Germline V lookup: CDR1 LGHNA, CDR2 YNFKEQ. J lost 7 bases, V lost 1 base, and 10 bases had no gene match. This CDR3 region has 16 residues. CDR3 in DNA: TGTGCCAGCAGCCAAGGGGTGGGAGGGCCTTTAAATGAGCAGTTCTTC. Its translation is CASSQGVGGPLNEQFF.

The count of this clone is one. This sequence joins TRBV5-1 and TRBJ2-5; no definite D call. V was clipped by 1 base and J by 5 bases, with 9 bases between them. Looked up from germline, CDR1 is SGHRS and CDR2 is YFSETQ. This CDR3 region has 13 residues. For the CDR3, the DNA is TGCGCCAGCAGCTTGCCCGACGGGGAGACCCAGTACTTC. The encoded protein is CASSLPDGETQYF.

CDR3 DNA: TGTGCCAGCAGCCCCGACAGTGAATTAAACACCATATATTTT. Amino acids: CASSPDSELNTIYF. The V call is TRBV9, the J call TRBJ1-3; maybe TRBD1 (5 bases). The V gene's germline CDR1 is SGDLS and CDR2 YYNGEE. Trimming took 4 bases from V and 6 from J, leaving 14 bases between them. The CDR3 consists of 14 residues.

This clone was observed once. The same CDR3 is also encoded by other DNA sequences in this sample. The chain recombines TRBV9 with TRBJ1-4; D is undetermined. V lost 0 bases, J lost 4 bases, and 7 bases lay in between. Germline V gene lookup returns CDR1 SGDLS and CDR2 YYNGEE. The CDR3 spans 14 residues. The CDR3 sequence: CASSVAGGNEKLFF. The DNA for the CDR3 is TGTGCCAGCAGCGTAGCTGGCGGTAATGAAAAACTGTTTTTT.

The rearrangement joins TRBV10-3 to TRBJ1-4; 11 bases align to TRBD1. The trim removed 3 bases at V and 7 bases at J, leaving 4 bases unmatched. Germline assignment: CDR1 ENHRY and CDR2 SYGVKD. This CDR3 contains 15 residues. The CDR3 protein is CAISDIGTGGEKLFF. CDR3 sequence (DNA): TGTGCCATCAGTGATATAGGGACAGGGGGTGAAAAACTGTTTTTT.

The chain couples TRBV13 to TRBJ2-3; D is undetermined. This CDR3 region has 12 residues. The V and J ends lost 1 base and 3 bases respectively, with 2 bases between them. CDR1 PRHDT and CDR2 FYEKMQ come from the germline V gene (reference sequence). The CDR3 spells CASSLVTDTQYF. CDR3 bases: TGTGCCAGCAGCTTAGTAACAGATACGCAGTATTTT.

V is TRBV27 and J is TRBJ2-3; D gene ambiguous. Trimming removed 3 bases from V and 5 bases from J, with 9 bases in between. Germline values: CDR1 MNHEY, CDR2 SMNVEV (reference sequence). The CDR3 covers 13 residues. CDR3 region: CASSFRQKDTQYF. For the CDR3, the DNA is TGTGCCAGCAGTTTCCGCCAGAAAGATACGCAGTATTTT.

This clone has a single count. This rearrangement joins TRBV10-2 to TRBJ2-5; 10 nucleotides align to TRBD1. Judging by the DNA end, TRBJ2-7 fits better; the J call may be wrong. The CDR3 is 15 amino acids. Germline values: CDR1 WSHSY, CDR2 SAAADI. The CDR3 DNA is TGCGCCAGCGTTAGGGTCGGGACAGGGGTGTCCGAGCAGTACTTC. Its translation: CASVRVGTGVSEQYF.

This chain links TRBV28 with TRBJ2-7; 8 bases fit TRBD1. Looked up from germline, CDR1 is MDHEN and CDR2 is SYDVKM. The V gene end was trimmed by 5 bases and the J gene end by 4 bases; junction bases not matched to a gene: 10. This CDR3 is built from 15 residues. The CDR3 sequence: CASSLRGPQRYEQYF. As DNA, the CDR3 is TGTGCCAGCAGTCTCAGGGGGCCCCAGCGTTACGAGCAGTACTTC.

The chain has TRBV9 and TRBJ1-1; D call uncertain. Germline lookup yields CDR1 SGDLS and CDR2 YYNGEE. The CDR3 spans 12 residues. V lost 3 bases, J lost 4 bases, and 7 bases lay in between. In DNA form, the CDR3 reads TGTGCCAGCAGCGGACCAGGCACTGAAGCTTTCTTT. Residues: CASSGPGTEAFF.

V and J are TRBV7-2 and TRBJ2-7, with D perhaps TRBD2 (6 bases). V was trimmed by 5 bases and J by 6 bases, leaving 20 bases between them. Germline V CDR1 and CDR2: SGHTA, FQGNSA. The CDR3 loop spans 15 amino acids. The DNA for the CDR3 is TGTGCCAGCAGCCAGAGCGGGCCCGCTATAAGCGAGCAGTACTTC. Translated: CASSQSGPAISEQYF.

This chain uses TRBV27 with TRBJ1-4; D not resolved. This CDR3 spans 14 amino acids. CDR1 and CDR2 from the germline V gene are MNHEY and SMNVEV (reference sequence). V lost 6 bases and J lost 3, with 11 bases in between. CDR3 nucleotides: TGTGCCAGCAGACTAGGGCGGGCTAATGAAAAACTGTTTTTT. Amino acids: CASRLGRANEKLFF.